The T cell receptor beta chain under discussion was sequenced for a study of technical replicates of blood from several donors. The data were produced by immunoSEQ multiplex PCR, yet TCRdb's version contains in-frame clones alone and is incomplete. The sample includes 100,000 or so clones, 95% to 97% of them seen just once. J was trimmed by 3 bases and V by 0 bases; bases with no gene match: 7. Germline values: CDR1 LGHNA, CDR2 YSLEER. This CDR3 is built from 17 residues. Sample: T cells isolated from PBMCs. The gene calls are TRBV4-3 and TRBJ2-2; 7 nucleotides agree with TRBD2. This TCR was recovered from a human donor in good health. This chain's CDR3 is CASSQELATGYTGELFF. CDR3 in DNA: TGCGCCAGCAGCCAAGAACTAGCGACGGGGTACACCGGGGAGCTGTTTTTT.